Listed below are T cell receptor beta chains from one sample, sequenced in a study of T cell repertoires in cytomegalovirus infection. TCRdb used MiXCR to reprocess the reads, holding one entry per CDR3 protein. The data contain roughly 720,000 distinct CDR3 sequences, less than 40% of them singletons. The sequencing sample was made of PBMCs. These receptors were collected from a human donor in good health (CMV status not recorded). Some clones in this sample may be carry-over from other donors' samples. Each CDR3 is given with its conserved first and last residue. Each record gives: V gene, CDR3 length, clone size, J gene, D gene, CDR3 protein, CDR3 DNA. The D gene is left open where the match is weak. Clone size, where shown, is once, few, many, or a class for clones that have expanded.

V: TRBV4-1; length: 16; size: few; J: TRBJ2-3; D: NA; CDR3: CASSQDSAASTDTQYF; DNA: TGCGCCAGCAGCCAAGATAGCGCTGCTAGCACAGATACGCAGTATTTT
V: TRBV2; length: 14; size: few; J: TRBJ1-6; D: NA; CDR3: CASSRTGADSPLHF; DNA: TGTGCCAGCAGCCGAACGGGGGCGGATTCACCCCTCCACTTT
V: TRBV7-9; length: 15; size: NA; J: TRBJ2-5; D: NA; CDR3: CASSLEWGIQETQYF; DNA: TGTGCCAGCAGCTTAGAATGGGGGATCCAAGAGACCCAGTACTTC
V: TRBV4-2; length: 16; size: few; J: TRBJ2-7; D: TRBD2; CDR3: CASSPSAGTSVHEQYF; DNA: TGTGCCAGCAGCCCATCTGCCGGGACTAGCGTCCACGAGCAGTACTTC
V: TRBV28; length: 14; size: NA; J: TRBJ2-1; D: TRBD2; CDR3: CASSFRLAPHEQFF; DNA: TGTGCCAGCAGTTTCCGACTAGCCCCCCATGAGCAGTTCTTC
V: TRBV23-1; length: 18; size: NA; J: TRBJ1-5; D: NA; CDR3: CASSPVLAIRDNNQPQHF; DNA: TGCGCCAGCAGTCCCGTTCTAGCAATCCGGGACAACAATCAGCCCCAGCATTTT
V: TRBV28; length: 15; size: NA; J: TRBJ2-7; D: TRBD1; CDR3: CDSSYHGQGTYEQYF; DNA: TGTGACAGCAGTTACCATGGACAGGGTACCTACGAGCAGTACTTC
V: TRBV14; length: 16; size: NA; J: TRBJ2-7; D: TRBD1; CDR3: CASSPFGTADRYEQYF; DNA: TGTGCCAGCAGCCCTTTCGGGACAGCCGACCGTTACGAGCAGTACTTC
V: TRBV20-1; length: 14; size: NA; J: TRBJ2-7; D: TRBD2; CDR3: CSAKLAGAVYEQYF; DNA: TGCAGTGCTAAATTAGCGGGAGCGGTATACGAGCAGTACTTC
V: TRBV7-2; length: 16; size: many; J: TRBJ2-3; D: NA; CDR3: CASSSGQTTYTDTQYF; DNA: TGTGCCAGCAGCTCAGGACAGACAACCTACACAGATACGCAGTATTTT
V: TRBV6-5; length: 16; size: NA; J: TRBJ1-2; D: TRBD1; CDR3: CASSSGQGAGTYGYTF; DNA: TGTGCCAGCAGTTCAGGACAGGGGGCGGGGACCTATGGCTACACCTTC
V: TRBV27; length: 15; size: NA; J: TRBJ1-5; D: TRBD1; CDR3: CASSLSGGIGQPQHF; DNA: TGTGCCAGCAGTTTGTCAGGGGGGATTGGGCAGCCCCAGCATTTT
V: TRBV19; length: 15; size: few; J: TRBJ1-1; D: NA; CDR3: CASSKLTEANTEAFF; DNA: TGTGCCAGTAGTAAGTTAACAGAGGCGAACACTGAAGCTTTCTTT
V: TRBV5-6; length: 12; size: NA; J: TRBJ2-7; D: NA; CDR3: CASSLESIEQYF; DNA: TGTGCCAGCAGCTTGGAGTCTATCGAGCAGTACTTC
V: TRBV28; length: 14; size: many; J: TRBJ2-3; D: TRBD1; CDR3: CASSYSGQADTQYF; DNA: TGTGCCAGCAGTTACTCTGGACAGGCAGATACGCAGTATTTT
V: TRBV4-2; length: 18; size: once; J: TRBJ2-2; D: TRBD2; CDR3: CASRESGLAGGRTGELFF; DNA: TGTGCCAGCAGGGAGTCGGGACTAGCGGGGGGGCGAACCGGGGAGCTGTTTTTT
V: TRBV6-1; length: 16; size: few; J: TRBJ2-6; D: NA; CDR3: CASTYGWGNGANVLTF; DNA: TGTGCCAGCACCTACGGTTGGGGAAACGGGGCCAACGTCCTGACTTTC
V: TRBV7-2; length: 13; size: many; J: TRBJ2-5; D: NA; CDR3: CASSGAVQETQYF; DNA: TGTGCCAGCAGCGGTGCCGTACAAGAGACCCAGTACTTC
V: TRBV5-1; length: 13; size: NA; J: TRBJ2-6; D: NA; CDR3: CASRGAGANVLTF; DNA: TGCGCCAGCAGGGGGGCCGGGGCCAACGTCCTGACTTTC
V: TRBV11-3; length: 15; size: NA; J: TRBJ2-2; D: NA; CDR3: CASSPSNRALGELFF; DNA: TGTGCCAGCAGCCCAAGCAACAGGGCTCTCGGGGAGCTGTTTTTT
V: TRBV28; length: 16; size: NA; J: TRBJ1-4; D: TRBD1; CDR3: CASSLWGTGGDEKLFF; DNA: TGTGCCAGCAGTTTATGGGGAACAGGGGGCGATGAAAAACTGTTTTTT
V: TRBV7-9; length: 14; size: NA; J: TRBJ2-7; D: NA; CDR3: CASSDGASSGEQYF; DNA: TGTGCCAGCAGCGACGGGGCTAGCTCGGGCGAGCAGTACTTC
V: TRBV19; length: 15; size: NA; J: TRBJ1-2; D: TRBD1; CDR3: CASSPRSGGDGGYTF; DNA: TGTGCCAGTAGTCCCCGATCAGGGGGCGACGGTGGCTACACCTTC
V: TRBV5-1; length: 15; size: NA; J: TRBJ2-7; D: TRBD2; CDR3: CASSPRTSGGYEQYF; DNA: TGCGCCAGCAGCCCCAGGACTAGCGGAGGCTACGAGCAGTACTTC
V: TRBV7-8; length: 17; size: NA; J: TRBJ2-2; D: NA; CDR3: CASSLVEQLTFTGELFF; DNA: TGTGCCAGCAGCTTAGTAGAGCAGCTCACATTCACCGGGGAGCTGTTTTTT
V: TRBV2; length: 15; size: few; J: TRBJ1-5; D: TRBD1; CDR3: CASSGGQRPNQPQHF; DNA: TGTGCCAGCAGTGGGGGACAGAGACCCAATCAGCCCCAGCATTTT
V: TRBV7-9; length: 16; size: NA; J: TRBJ2-7; D: TRBD2; CDR3: CASSLAREGPSYEQYF; DNA: TGTGCCAGCAGCTTAGCGCGGGAGGGACCCTCCTACGAGCAGTACTTC